This is a list of T cell receptor beta chains from one sample in a study of post-analysis software for immune sequencing data. Each CDR3 protein is one row after TCRdb ran MiXCR on the PCR reads. The sample records about 500,000 distinct CDR3 sequences, over 35% being singletons. Sequencing used blood. The receptor set was obtained from a girl between 5 and 17 years old with multiple sclerosis. Each CDR3 is given with its conserved first and last residue. The D gene is left open where the match is weak. Where a row states a size, it is once, few, many or the class of an expanded clone; other rows omit it.

j_gene,abundance,v_gene,d_gene,CDR3nt,CDR3aa
TRBJ2-5,few,TRBV7-2,-,TGTGCCAGCAGCCCGGACTACCACCAAAAGGGGCAGTACTTC,CASSPDYHQKGQYF
TRBJ2-3,-,TRBV27,-,TGTGCCAGCACCGGACACGGGATCACAGATACGCAGTATTTT,CASTGHGITDTQYF
TRBJ2-7,few,TRBV24-1,-,TGTGCCACCAGTGATCCCACTAGACCCTACGAGCAGTACTTC,CATSDPTRPYEQYF
TRBJ2-1,few,TRBV11-2,TRBD2,TGTGCCAGCAGCTTAGAAGCGGGGGTACTAGCGGGAGACCTGTTCTTC,CASSLEAGVLAGDLFF
TRBJ2-7,once,TRBV12-3/TRBV12-4,TRBD1,TGCGCCAGCAGATCGACAGGGAATTACGAGCAGTACTTC,CASRSTGNYEQYF
TRBJ2-3,-,TRBV2,-,TGTGCCAGCAGTGACAGCTCTAGCACAGATACGCAGTATTTT,CASSDSSSTDTQYF
TRBJ2-4,-,TRBV27,TRBD2,TGTGCCAGCAGTGCGACTACTAGCGGGAGGGGACAGGTCAAAAACATTCAGTACTTC,CASSATTSGRGQVKNIQYF
TRBJ2-7,-,TRBV5-1,TRBD2,TGCGCCAGCAGTCGGGAGGGTAGTGCCTACGAGCAGTACTTC,CASSREGSAYEQYF
TRBJ2-1,-,TRBV21-1,-,TGTGCCAGCAGCAAAGAGGTGGGAACTAGCGGGAGGGTCTTTTCCTACAATGAGCAGTTCTTC,CASSKEVGTSGRVFSYNEQFF
TRBJ2-5,few,TRBV29-1,-,TGCAGCGTTCTTGACGCTGACCAAGAGACCCAGTACTTC,CSVLDADQETQYF
TRBJ2-7,-,TRBV12-3/TRBV12-4,TRBD2,TGTGCCAGCAGTCCTAGCGGGAGTTGGGACGAGCAGTACTTC,CASSPSGSWDEQYF
TRBJ2-7,-,TRBV20-1,TRBD2,TGCAGTGCTCGGGGCACTAGCGGACCCTACGAGCAGTACTTC,CSARGTSGPYEQYF
TRBJ2-1,-,TRBV5-1,TRBD2,TGCGCCAGCAGGATCCTAGCGGGAGTCGCCAATGAGCAGTTCTTC,CASRILAGVANEQFF
TRBJ1-2,few,TRBV20-1,-,TGCAGTTCGAGCGGGGAGGTCAACTATGGCTACACCTTC,CSSSGEVNYGYTF
TRBJ2-7,few,TRBV6-5,TRBD2,TGTGCCAGCAGTTACTCGCCCTTTTCGGGAGGCTACGAGCAGTACTTC,CASSYSPFSGGYEQYF
TRBJ2-1,-,TRBV7-2,-,TGTGCCAGCAGCCCTGAGCGGTACTACAATGAGCAGTTCTTC,CASSPERYYNEQFF
TRBJ1-5,few,TRBV6-5,TRBD1,TGTGCCAGCAGTTACTCGGGACAGGGCAATCAGCCCCAGCATTTT,CASSYSGQGNQPQHF
TRBJ2-5,once,TRBV3-1,-,TGTGCCAGCAGCCAAGATGGGTGGGGGCAAGAGACCCAGTACTTC,CASSQDGWGQETQYF
TRBJ2-1,-,TRBV20-1,TRBD1,TGCAGTGCCACCACTCCCGGGACAGGACTTTACAATGAGCAGTTCTTC,CSATTPGTGLYNEQFF
TRBJ1-4,few,TRBV11-2,-,TGTGCCAGCAGCCAAGACTTTACAACTAATGAAAAACTGTTTTTT,CASSQDFTTNEKLFF
TRBJ2-5,-,TRBV9,-,TGTGCCAGCAGCGCGCCTCCTGGACAGTCACAAGAGACCCAGTACTTC,CASSAPPGQSQETQYF
TRBJ1-2,few,TRBV12-3/TRBV12-4,-,TGTGCCAGCAGCCTCGGAACCACGAGCTTTAACTATGGCTACACCTTC,CASSLGTTSFNYGYTF
TRBJ2-1,once,TRBV7-9,-,TGTGCCAGCAGCAATCCGACAGTCTCTGGGGCCAATGAGCAGTTCTTC,CASSNPTVSGANEQFF
TRBJ2-3,-,TRBV7-3,TRBD2,TGTGCCAGCAGCTCCGGGACTAGGTCCCATACGCAGTATTTT,CASSSGTRSHTQYF
TRBJ1-5,few,TRBV12-3/TRBV12-4,-,TGTGCCAGCAGTTCCTTTAGGGTGGCTACAAATCAGCCCCAGCATTTT,CASSSFRVATNQPQHF
TRBJ1-2,-,TRBV27,-,TGTGCCAGCAGAACCATCGGGACATTCACCTTC,CASRTIGTFTF
TRBJ2-7,few,TRBV4-3,TRBD2,TGCGCCAGTAGCCAAGAAGCGGGGTATTTCTCCTACGAGCAGTACTTC,CASSQEAGYFSYEQYF
TRBJ1-4,-,TRBV4-2,-,TGTGCCAGCAGCCCCCTCAACCGACGTGCAACTAATGAAAAACTGTTTTTT,CASSPLNRRATNEKLFF
TRBJ2-1,-,TRBV20-1,TRBD2,TGCAGTGCTAGAGATAGGGCGGGAGGTCGAGATGAGCAGTTCTTC,CSARDRAGGRDEQFF
TRBJ2-7,once,TRBV4-2,TRBD1,TGTGCCAGCAGCCAAGGGGCACAGGGGGTAGTCCACGAGCAGTACTTC,CASSQGAQGVVHEQYF
TRBJ2-5,-,TRBV28,TRBD1,TGTGCCAGCACCTCACCTGACAGGGGAGATGAGACCCAGTACTTC,CASTSPDRGDETQYF
TRBJ1-2,-,TRBV10-3,-,TGTGCCACCCAAACCCCGACAGAGTATGGCTACACCTTC,CATQTPTEYGYTF
TRBJ2-1,few,TRBV19,-,TGTGCCAGTAACAAGGCGGGGAGCTCCTACAATGAGCAGTTCTTC,CASNKAGSSYNEQFF
TRBJ2-1,few,TRBV27,TRBD1,TGTGCCAGCAGTTTATCGTTCGGGGACAGGGGCAATGAGCAGTTCTTC,CASSLSFGDRGNEQFF
TRBJ2-7,-,TRBV5-1,-,TGCGCCAGCAGCTTAAACAGAAAGAACTACGAGCAGTACTTC,CASSLNRKNYEQYF
TRBJ2-7,few,TRBV12-3/TRBV12-4,TRBD1,TGTGCCAGCAGTATAACAGGGGTGAGAGACTACGAGCAGTACTTC,CASSITGVRDYEQYF
TRBJ2-3,-,TRBV20-1,TRBD1,TGCAGATTTCCGGGACAGGGACCAGATACGCAGTATTTT,CRFPGQGPDTQYF
TRBJ2-7,few,TRBV4-1,TRBD2,TGCGCCAGCAGCCATTGGACTAGCGGGAGCTACGAGCAGTACTTC,CASSHWTSGSYEQYF
TRBJ2-1,-,TRBV20-1,-,TGCAGTAGTAGGGATTTCGGTCAGAATGAGCAGTTCTTC,CSSRDFGQNEQFF
TRBJ2-3,-,TRBV18,TRBD1,TGTGCCAGCTCCCAACAGGGGAGCACAGATACGCAGTATTTT,CASSQQGSTDTQYF
TRBJ2-7,-,TRBV7-2,-,TGTGCCAGCAGCTTATTGGAGGGGCGGGACGAGCGGTACTTC,CASSLLEGRDERYF
TRBJ1-2,-,TRBV25-1,-,TGTGCCAGCAGTGAATCGGGCGTTGACTATGGCTACACCTTC,CASSESGVDYGYTF
TRBJ1-1,-,TRBV27,-,TGTGCCAGCAGTTATTCCCCTGCAGGGCCATACAACACTGAAGCTTTCTTT,CASSYSPAGPYNTEAFF
TRBJ2-3,-,TRBV7-3,-,TGTGCCAGCAGCCAGGACAGGATAGGGGGGGGTACGCAGTATTTT,CASSQDRIGGGTQYF
TRBJ2-1,-,TRBV20-1,TRBD2,TGCAGTGCTAGAGATCTAAGACTAGCGGGAGTAATGAACTACAATGAGCAGTTCTTC,CSARDLRLAGVMNYNEQFF
TRBJ2-3,-,TRBV7-9,-,TGTGCCAGCAGCTTAGTGATGGGAGATACGCAGTATTTT,CASSLVMGDTQYF
TRBJ2-7,few,TRBV27,-,TGTGCCAGCAGTCTAGGGGGGGCCCCCTACGAGCAGTACTTC,CASSLGGAPYEQYF
TRBJ2-1,few,TRBV20-1,TRBD2,TGCAGTGTACCGAGGCTAGCGGGGGACAATGAGCAGTTCTTC,CSVPRLAGDNEQFF
TRBJ2-3,few,TRBV5-1,TRBD2,TGCGCCAGCAGCTTGGACCTAGCGGCTAACACAGATACGCAGTATTTT,CASSLDLAANTDTQYF
TRBJ2-7,-,TRBV13,-,TGTGCCAGCAGCGCACCAACCCGGGAAGCCTACGAGCAGTACTTC,CASSAPTREAYEQYF
TRBJ2-1,few,TRBV15,-,TGTGCCACCAGCAGAAGGGGGAAGGTTACCTACAATGAGCAGTTCTTC,CATSRRGKVTYNEQFF